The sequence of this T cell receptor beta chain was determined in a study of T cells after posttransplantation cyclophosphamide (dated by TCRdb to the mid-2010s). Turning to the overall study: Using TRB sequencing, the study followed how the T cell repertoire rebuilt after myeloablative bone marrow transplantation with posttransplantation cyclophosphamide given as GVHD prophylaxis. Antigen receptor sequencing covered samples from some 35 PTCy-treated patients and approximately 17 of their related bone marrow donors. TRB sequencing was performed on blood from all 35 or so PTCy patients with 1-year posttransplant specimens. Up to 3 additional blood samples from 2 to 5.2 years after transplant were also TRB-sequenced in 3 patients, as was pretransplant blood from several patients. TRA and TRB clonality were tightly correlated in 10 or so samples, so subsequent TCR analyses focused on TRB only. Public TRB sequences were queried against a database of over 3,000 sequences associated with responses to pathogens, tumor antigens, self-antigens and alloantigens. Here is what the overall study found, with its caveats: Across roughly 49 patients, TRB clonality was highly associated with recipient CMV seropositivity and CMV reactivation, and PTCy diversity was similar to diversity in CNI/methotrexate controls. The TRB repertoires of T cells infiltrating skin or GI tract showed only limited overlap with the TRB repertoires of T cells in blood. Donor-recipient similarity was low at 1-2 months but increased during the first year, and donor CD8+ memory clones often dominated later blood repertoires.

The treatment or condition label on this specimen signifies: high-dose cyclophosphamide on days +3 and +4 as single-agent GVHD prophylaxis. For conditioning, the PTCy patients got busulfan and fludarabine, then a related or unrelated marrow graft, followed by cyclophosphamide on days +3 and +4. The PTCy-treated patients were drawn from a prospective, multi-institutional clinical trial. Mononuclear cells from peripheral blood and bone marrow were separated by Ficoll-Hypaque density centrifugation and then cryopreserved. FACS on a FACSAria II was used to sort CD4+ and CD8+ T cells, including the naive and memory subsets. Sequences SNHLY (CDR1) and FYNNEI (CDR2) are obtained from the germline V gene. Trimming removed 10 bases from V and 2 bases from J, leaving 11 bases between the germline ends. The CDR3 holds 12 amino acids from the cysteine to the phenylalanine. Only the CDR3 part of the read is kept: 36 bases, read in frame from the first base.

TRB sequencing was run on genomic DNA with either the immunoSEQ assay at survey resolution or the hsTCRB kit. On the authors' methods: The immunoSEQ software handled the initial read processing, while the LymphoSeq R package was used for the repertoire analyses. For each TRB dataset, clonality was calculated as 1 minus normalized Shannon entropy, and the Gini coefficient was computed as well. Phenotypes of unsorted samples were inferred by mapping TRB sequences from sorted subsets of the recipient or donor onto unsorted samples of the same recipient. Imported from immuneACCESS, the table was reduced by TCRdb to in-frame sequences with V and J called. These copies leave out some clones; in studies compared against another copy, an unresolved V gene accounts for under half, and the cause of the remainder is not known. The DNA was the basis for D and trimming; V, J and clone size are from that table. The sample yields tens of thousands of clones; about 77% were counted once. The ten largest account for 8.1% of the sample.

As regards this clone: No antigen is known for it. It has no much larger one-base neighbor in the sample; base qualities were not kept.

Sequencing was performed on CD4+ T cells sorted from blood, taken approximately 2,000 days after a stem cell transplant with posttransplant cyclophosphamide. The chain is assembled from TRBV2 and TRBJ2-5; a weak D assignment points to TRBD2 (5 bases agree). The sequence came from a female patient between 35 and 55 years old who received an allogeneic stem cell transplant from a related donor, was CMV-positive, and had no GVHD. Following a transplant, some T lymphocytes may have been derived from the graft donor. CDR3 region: CATGFGQETQYF. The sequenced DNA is TGTGCCACGGGATTTGGACAAGAGACCCAGTACTTC.